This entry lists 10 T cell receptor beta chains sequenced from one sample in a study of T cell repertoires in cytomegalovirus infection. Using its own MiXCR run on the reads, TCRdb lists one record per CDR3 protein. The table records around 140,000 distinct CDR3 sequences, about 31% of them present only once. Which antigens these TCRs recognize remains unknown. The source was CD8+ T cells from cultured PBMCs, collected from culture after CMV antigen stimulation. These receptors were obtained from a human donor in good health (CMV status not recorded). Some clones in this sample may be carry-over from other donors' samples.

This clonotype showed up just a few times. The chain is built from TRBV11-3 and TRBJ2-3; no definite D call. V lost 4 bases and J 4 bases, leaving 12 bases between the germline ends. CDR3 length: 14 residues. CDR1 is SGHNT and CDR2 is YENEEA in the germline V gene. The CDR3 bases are TGTGCCAGCAGCTCCCCCTTGGAAGCAGATACGCAGTATTTT. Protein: CASSSPLEADTQYF.

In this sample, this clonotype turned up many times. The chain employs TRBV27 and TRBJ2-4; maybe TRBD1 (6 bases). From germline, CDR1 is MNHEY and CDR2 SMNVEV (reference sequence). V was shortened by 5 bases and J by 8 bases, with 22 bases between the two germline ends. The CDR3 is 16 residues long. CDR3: CASSPGRWGRGDIQYF. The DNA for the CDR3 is TGTGCCAGCAGTCCCGGGCGGTGGGGGCGTGGAGACATTCAGTACTTC.

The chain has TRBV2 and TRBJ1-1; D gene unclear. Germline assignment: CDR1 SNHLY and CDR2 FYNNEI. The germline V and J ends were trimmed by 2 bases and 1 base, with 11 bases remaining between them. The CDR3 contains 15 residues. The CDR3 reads CASSESPRSNTEAFF. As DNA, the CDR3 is TGTGCCAGCAGTGAAAGCCCCCGGTCGAACACTGAAGCTTTCTTT.

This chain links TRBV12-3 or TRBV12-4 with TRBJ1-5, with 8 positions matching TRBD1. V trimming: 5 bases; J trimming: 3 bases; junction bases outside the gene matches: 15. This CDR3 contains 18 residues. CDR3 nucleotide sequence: TGTGCCAGCAGTAACGTTTTAATTACAGGGGGGGTCAATCAGCCCCAGCATTTT. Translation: CASSNVLITGGVNQPQHF.

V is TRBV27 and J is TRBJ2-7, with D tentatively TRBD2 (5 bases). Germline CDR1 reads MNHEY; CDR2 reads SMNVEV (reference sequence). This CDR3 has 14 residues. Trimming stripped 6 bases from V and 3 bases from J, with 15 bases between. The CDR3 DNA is TGTGCCAGCAGCCCGGGATTTAGTGGCTACGAGCAGTACTTC. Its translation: CASSPGFSGYEQYF.

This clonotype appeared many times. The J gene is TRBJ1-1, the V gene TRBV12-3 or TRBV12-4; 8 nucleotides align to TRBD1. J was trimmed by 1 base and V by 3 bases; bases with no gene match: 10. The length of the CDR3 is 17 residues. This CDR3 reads CASSFSVLGQGNTEAFF. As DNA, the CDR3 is TGTGCCAGCAGTTTTTCGGTGCTTGGACAGGGGAACACTGAAGCTTTCTTT.

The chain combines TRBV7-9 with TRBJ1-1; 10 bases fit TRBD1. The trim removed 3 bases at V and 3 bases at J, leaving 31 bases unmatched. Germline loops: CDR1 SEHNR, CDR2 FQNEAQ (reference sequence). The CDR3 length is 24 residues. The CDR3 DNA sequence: TGTGCCAGCAGCTTCCCGGGCCGGGTTGAAGATGACAGGGGGCGGGTGGTGTTGGACACTGAAGCTTTCTTT. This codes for CASSFPGRVEDDRGRVVLDTEAFF.

The CDR3 DNA reads TGCAGTGCTAAACAGGATACGGGCTATGGCTACACCTTC. As protein: CSAKQDTGYGYTF. The rearrangement joins TRBV20-1 to TRBJ1-2; D is perhaps TRBD1 (5 bases). Trimming took off 4 bases at V and 4 bases at J, with 13 bases between the two ends. Germline V gene data show CDR1 as DFQATT and CDR2 as SNEGSKA (reference sequence). The CDR3 runs 13 residues.

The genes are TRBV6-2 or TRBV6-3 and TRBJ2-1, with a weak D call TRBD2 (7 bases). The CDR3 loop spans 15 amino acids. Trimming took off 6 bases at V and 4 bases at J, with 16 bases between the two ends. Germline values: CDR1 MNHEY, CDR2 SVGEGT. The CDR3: CASSGGPFEYNEQFF. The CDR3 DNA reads TGTGCCAGCAGCGGGGGGCCCTTTGAATACAATGAGCAGTTCTTC.

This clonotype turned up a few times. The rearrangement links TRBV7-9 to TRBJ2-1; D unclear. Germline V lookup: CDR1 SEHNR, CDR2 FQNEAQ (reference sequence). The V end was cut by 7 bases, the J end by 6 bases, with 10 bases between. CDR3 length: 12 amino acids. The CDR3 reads CASTLGPNEQFF. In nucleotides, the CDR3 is TGTGCCAGCACCCTAGGACCCAATGAGCAGTTCTTC.